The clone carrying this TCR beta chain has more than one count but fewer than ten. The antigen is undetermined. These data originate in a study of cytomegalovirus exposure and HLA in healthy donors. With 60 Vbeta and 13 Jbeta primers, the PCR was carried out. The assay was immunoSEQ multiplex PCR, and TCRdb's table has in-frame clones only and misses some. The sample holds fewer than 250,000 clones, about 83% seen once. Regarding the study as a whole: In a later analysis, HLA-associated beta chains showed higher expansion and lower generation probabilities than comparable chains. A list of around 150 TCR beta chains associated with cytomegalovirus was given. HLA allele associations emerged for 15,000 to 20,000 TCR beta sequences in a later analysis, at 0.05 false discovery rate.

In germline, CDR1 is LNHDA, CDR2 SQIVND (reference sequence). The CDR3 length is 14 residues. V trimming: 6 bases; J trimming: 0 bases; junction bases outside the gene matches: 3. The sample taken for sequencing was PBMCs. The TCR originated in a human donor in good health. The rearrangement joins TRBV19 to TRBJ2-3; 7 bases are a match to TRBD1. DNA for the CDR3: TGTGCCAGTAGCGGCAGGGGGAGCACAGATACGCAGTATTTT. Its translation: CASSGRGSTDTQYF.